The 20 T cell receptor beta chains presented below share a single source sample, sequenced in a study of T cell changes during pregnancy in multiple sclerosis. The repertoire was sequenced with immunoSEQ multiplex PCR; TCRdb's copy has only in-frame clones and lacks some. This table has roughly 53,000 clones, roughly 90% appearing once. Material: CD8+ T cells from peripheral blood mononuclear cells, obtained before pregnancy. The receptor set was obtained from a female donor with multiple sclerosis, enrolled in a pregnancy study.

The CDR3 sequence: CASIVRGASYNEQFF. Here the CDR3 DNA reads TGTGCCAGCATCGTCCGGGGGGCCTCCTACAATGAGCAGTTCTTC. J is TRBJ2-1 and V is TRBV6-6; D might be TRBD2 (7 bases). The CDR3 has 15 residues. Trimming removed 7 bases from V and 0 bases from J, with 13 bases in between. Germline V gene data show CDR1 as MNHNY and CDR2 as SVGAGI (reference sequence).

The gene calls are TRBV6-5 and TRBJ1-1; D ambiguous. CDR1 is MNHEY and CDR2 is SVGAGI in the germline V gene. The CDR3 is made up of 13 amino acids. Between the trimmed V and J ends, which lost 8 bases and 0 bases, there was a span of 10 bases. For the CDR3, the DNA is TGTGCCAGCCGATTAACTTTGAACACTGAAGCTTTCTTT. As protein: CASRLTLNTEAFF.

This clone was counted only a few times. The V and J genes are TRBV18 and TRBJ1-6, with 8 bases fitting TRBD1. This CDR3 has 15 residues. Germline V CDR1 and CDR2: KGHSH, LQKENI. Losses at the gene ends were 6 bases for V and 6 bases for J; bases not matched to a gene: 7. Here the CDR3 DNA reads TGTGCCAGCTCGGGGGGGGACAGGCCTAATTCACCCCTCCACTTT. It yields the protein CASSGGDRPNSPLHF.

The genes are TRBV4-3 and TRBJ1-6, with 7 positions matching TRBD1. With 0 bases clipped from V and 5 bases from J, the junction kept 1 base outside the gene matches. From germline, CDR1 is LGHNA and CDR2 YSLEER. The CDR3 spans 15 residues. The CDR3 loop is CASSQDGTDNSPLHF. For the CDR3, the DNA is TGCGCCAGCAGCCAAGATGGGACAGATAATTCACCCCTCCACTTT.

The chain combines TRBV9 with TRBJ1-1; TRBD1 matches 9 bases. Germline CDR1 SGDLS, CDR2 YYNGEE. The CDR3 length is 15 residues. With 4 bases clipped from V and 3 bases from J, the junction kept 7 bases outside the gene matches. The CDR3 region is CASSTWDRADTEAFF. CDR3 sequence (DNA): TGTGCCAGCAGCACCTGGGACAGGGCGGACACTGAAGCTTTCTTT.

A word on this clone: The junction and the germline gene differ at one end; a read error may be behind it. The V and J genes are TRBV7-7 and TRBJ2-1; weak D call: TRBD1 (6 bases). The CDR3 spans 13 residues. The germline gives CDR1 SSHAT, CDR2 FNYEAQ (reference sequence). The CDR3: CASSLTGFSEQFF. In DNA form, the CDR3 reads TGTGCTAGCAGCTTAACAGGGTTTAGTGAGCAGTTCTTC.

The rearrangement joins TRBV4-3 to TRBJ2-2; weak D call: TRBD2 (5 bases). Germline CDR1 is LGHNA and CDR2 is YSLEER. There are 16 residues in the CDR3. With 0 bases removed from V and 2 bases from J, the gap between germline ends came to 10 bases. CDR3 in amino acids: CASSQDLRGNTGELFF. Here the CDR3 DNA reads TGCGCCAGCAGCCAAGATCTCCGGGGTAACACCGGGGAGCTGTTTTTT.

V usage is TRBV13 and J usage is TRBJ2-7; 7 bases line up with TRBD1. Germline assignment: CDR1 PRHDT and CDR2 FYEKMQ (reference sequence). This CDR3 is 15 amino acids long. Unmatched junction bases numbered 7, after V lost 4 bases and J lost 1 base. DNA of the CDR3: TGTGCCAGCAGCTCTACTGGACAGGTTTCCTACGAGCAGTACTTC. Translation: CASSSTGQVSYEQYF.

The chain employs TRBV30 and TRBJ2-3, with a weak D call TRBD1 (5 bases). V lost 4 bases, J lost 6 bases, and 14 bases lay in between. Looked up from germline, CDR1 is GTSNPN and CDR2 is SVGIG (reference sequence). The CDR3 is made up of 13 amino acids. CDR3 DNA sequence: TGTGCCTGGAAGTGGGGCCCACGGGATACGCAGTATTTT. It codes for CAWKWGPRDTQYF.

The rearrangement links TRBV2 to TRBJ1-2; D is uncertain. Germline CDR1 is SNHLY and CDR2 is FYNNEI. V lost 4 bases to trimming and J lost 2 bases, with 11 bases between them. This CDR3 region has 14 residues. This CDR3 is CASSVHGENYGYTF. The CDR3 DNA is TGTGCCAGCAGTGTGCACGGAGAAAACTATGGCTACACCTTC.

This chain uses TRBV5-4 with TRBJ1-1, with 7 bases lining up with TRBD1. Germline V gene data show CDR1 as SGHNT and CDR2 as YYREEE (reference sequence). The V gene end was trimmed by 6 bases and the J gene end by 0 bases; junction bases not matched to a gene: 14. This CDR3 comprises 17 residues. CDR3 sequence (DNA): TGTGCCAGCAAACCCGACAGGGCGTCATTTTTGAACACTGAAGCTTTCTTT. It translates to CASKPDRASFLNTEAFF.

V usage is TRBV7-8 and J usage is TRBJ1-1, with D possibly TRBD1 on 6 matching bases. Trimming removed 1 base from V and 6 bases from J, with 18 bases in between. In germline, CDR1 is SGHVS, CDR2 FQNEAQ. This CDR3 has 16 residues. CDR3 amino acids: CASSLGSQGLLAEAFF. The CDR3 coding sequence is TGTGCCAGCAGCTTAGGCTCCCAGGGGCTCTTGGCTGAAGCTTTCTTT.

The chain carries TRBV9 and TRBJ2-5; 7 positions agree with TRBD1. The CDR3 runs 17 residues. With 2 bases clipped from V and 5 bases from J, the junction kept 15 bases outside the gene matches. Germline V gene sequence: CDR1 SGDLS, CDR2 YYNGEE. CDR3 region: CASSVGDRDPTRETQYF. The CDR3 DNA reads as TGTGCCAGCAGCGTGGGTGACAGGGACCCGACCAGGGAGACCCAGTACTTC.

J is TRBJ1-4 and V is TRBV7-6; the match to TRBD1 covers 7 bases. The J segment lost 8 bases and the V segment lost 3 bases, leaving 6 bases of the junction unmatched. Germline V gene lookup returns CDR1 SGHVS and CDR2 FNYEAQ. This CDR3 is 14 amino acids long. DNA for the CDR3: TGTGCCAGCAGCTTCACCACAGGGGAAGAAAAACTGTTTTTT. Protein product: CASSFTTGEEKLFF.

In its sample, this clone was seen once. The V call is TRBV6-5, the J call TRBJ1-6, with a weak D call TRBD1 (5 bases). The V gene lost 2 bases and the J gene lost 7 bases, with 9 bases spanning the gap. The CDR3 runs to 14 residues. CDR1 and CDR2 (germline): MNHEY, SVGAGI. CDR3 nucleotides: TGTGCCAGCAGTTACGGGGCCCTCAATTCACCCCTCCACTTT. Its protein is CASSYGALNSPLHF.

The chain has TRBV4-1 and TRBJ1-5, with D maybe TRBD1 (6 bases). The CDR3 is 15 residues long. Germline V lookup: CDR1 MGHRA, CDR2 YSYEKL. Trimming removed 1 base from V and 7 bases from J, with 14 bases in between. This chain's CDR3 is CASSQGQGYGQPQHF. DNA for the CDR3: TGCGCCAGCAGCCAAGGGCAGGGGTACGGGCAGCCCCAGCATTTT.

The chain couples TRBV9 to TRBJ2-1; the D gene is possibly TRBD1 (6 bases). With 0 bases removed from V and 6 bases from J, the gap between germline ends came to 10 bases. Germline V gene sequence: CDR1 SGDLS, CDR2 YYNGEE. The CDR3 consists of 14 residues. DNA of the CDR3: TGTGCCAGCAGCGTAGTGGGGGCGGGCAATGAGCAGTTCTTC. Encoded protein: CASSVVGAGNEQFF.

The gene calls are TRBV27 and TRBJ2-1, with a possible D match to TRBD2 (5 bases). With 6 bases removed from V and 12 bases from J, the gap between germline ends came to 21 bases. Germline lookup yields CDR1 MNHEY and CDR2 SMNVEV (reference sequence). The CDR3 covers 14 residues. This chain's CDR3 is CASRSQSLALGQFF. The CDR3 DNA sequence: TGTGCCAGCAGGTCCCAGTCCTTAGCGTTGGGGCAGTTCTTC.

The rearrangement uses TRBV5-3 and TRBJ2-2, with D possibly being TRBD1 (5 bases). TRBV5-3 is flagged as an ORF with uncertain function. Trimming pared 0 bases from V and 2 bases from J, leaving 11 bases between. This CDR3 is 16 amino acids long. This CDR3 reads CARSLGLTGNTGELFF. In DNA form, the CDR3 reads TGTGCCAGAAGCTTGGGCCTCACAGGAAACACCGGGGAGCTGTTTTTT.

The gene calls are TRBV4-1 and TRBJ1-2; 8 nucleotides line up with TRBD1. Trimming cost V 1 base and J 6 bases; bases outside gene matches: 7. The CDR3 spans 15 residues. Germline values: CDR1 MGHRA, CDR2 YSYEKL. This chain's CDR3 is CASSQGQGYQDGYTF. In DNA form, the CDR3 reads TGCGCCAGCAGCCAAGGACAGGGGTATCAGGATGGCTACACCTTC.